What follows are 10 T cell receptor beta chains derived from one specimen sequenced in a study of blood T cells in healthy people across ages. PCR was performed a second time for about 6 to 12 cycles using a sample-barcoded 5' primer and a J-beta primer mix. MiXCR was run by TCRdb on the 5' RACE reads, yielding one entry per CDR3 protein. The data hold more than 1,400,000 distinct CDR3 sequences, with around two fifths observed a single time. The sequenced material came from blood. The receptor source for this set is a woman aged 18 to 35 in good health.

The chain uses TRBV6-5 and TRBJ2-6, with D uncertain. CDR1 is MNHEY, CDR2 SVGAGI, per germline. V was clipped by 0 bases and J by 0 bases, with 12 bases between them. This CDR3 has 18 amino acids. The CDR3 region is CASSYSAALLSGANVLTF. Written as DNA, the CDR3 is TGTGCCAGCAGTTACTCGGCAGCCCTTCTCTCTGGGGCCAACGTCCTGACTTTC.

This clonotype was observed a few times. The V and J genes are TRBV28 and TRBJ1-4; D is unresolved. The V gene lost 5 bases and the J gene lost 2 bases, with 12 bases spanning the gap. Germline V gives CDR1 MDHEN, CDR2 SYDVKM. The CDR3 has 15 amino acids. CDR3 amino acids: CASSPPDWTNEKLFF. CDR3 nucleotide sequence: TGTGCCAGCAGTCCCCCGGACTGGACTAATGAAAAACTGTTTTTT.

The chain employs TRBV5-4 and TRBJ2-5; D may match TRBD1 or TRBD2 (5 bases each). The CDR3 consists of 14 residues. Germline V CDR1 and CDR2: SGHNT, YYREEE (reference sequence). V lost 3 bases and J 2 bases, leaving 11 bases between the germline ends. CDR3 nucleotide sequence: TGTGCCAGCAGCTCAAGGGACGGTCAAGAGACCCAGTACTTC. Amino acids: CASSSRDGQETQYF.

V and J are TRBV3-1 and TRBJ2-1; D is perhaps TRBD1 or TRBD2 (5 bases each). Trimming took off 6 bases at V and 4 bases at J, with 25 bases between the two ends. The CDR3 runs 18 residues. Germline CDR1 LGHDT, CDR2 YNNKEL (reference sequence). CDR3 sequence: CASRVEEEGPRSYNEQFF. The CDR3, as DNA: TGTGCCAGCAGGGTCGAGGAAGAGGGACCGCGGTCATACAATGAGCAGTTCTTC.

This clonotype has a single count. The chain links TRBV6-5 to TRBJ2-7; D gene unclear. CDR3 size: 13 residues. Germline CDR1 and CDR2: MNHEY and SVGAGI. V lost 6 bases and J 3 bases, leaving 12 bases between the germline ends. This chain's CDR3 is CASRGNQFYEQYF. The CDR3 DNA follows: TGTGCCAGCAGGGGGAACCAGTTCTACGAGCAGTACTTC.

This chain connects TRBV4-1 to TRBJ2-4, with 12 bases matching TRBD1. V dropped 4 bases and J dropped 3; count of bases not matched to a gene: 13. The germline gives CDR1 MGHRA, CDR2 YSYEKL. This CDR3 region has 19 residues. CDR3 sequence reads: CASSPAPGQGAVGKNIQYF. In DNA form, the CDR3 reads TGCGCCAGCAGCCCGGCACCGGGACAGGGGGCCGTGGGCAAAAACATTCAGTACTTC.

The chain is built from TRBV14 and TRBJ1-6, with D unclear. From germline, CDR1 is SGHDN and CDR2 FVKESK. V was trimmed by 0 bases and J by 0 bases, leaving 21 bases between them. There are 21 residues in the CDR3. The CDR3 DNA reads TGTGCCAGCAGCCAAGATCGGCGGTTTCTTCGGGGAACCTCCTATAATTCACCCCTCCACTTT. It encodes CASSQDRRFLRGTSYNSPLHF.

This clonotype occurred a few times. The chain combines TRBV6-2 or TRBV6-3 with TRBJ2-7; D is uncertain. This CDR3 contains 13 residues. Between the trimmed V and J ends, which lost 7 bases and 3 bases, there was a span of 13 bases. CDR1 and CDR2 from the germline V gene are MNHEY and SVGEGT. In DNA form, the CDR3 reads TGTGCCAGCACCAACCCGACAAACTACGAGCAGTACTTC. This gives the protein CASTNPTNYEQYF.

This clonotype appeared once. The chain carries TRBV12-3 or TRBV12-4 and TRBJ2-5, with D possibly being TRBD1 or TRBD2 (7 bases each). Judging by the DNA end, TRBJ2-7 fits better; the J call may be wrong. CDR3 length: 17 residues. The chain's CDR3 is CASSPLWEGALPDEQYF. The DNA for the CDR3 is TGTGCCAGCAGTCCCCTTTGGGAGGGGGCCCTTCCGGACGAGCAGTACTTC.

This rearrangement joins TRBV2 to TRBJ2-1, with D hard to call. Per germline, CDR1 SNHLY and CDR2 FYNNEI. This CDR3 is built from 12 residues. The germline V and J ends were trimmed by 6 bases and 9 bases, with 12 bases remaining between them. The CDR3 protein is CASSPPGPEQFF. CDR3 DNA: TGTGCCAGCAGCCCCCCCGGTCCTGAGCAGTTCTTC.